Shown below are 24 T cell receptor beta chains from a single sample sequenced in a study of CD8 T cells in Susac syndrome. Reverse transcription of roughly 0.5 to 1 ug RNA was performed with random hexamers. TCRdb called the immunoSEQ multiplex PCR reads again in MiXCR, with one record for every CDR3 protein. Counted here are approximately 150,000 distinct CDR3 sequences, 85% to 95% occurring once; the ten biggest clones make up about 0.088%. The source material was CD4+ T cells from PBMCs. The receptors derive from a human donor with multiple sclerosis.

J is TRBJ1-1 and V is TRBV25-1; D may be TRBD1 (6 bases). From germline, CDR1 is MGHDK and CDR2 SYGVNS. V lost 2 bases and J 7 bases, leaving 14 bases between the germline ends. The CDR3 sequence is 14 residues long. The chain's CDR3 is CASSEPEGDNEAFF. CDR3 DNA: TGTGCCAGCAGTGAACCAGAGGGGGACAATGAAGCTTTCTTT. The full variable domain, completed using reference TRBV25-1 and TRBJ1-1, is EADIYQTPRYLVIGTGKKITLECSQTMGHDKMYWYQQDPGMELHLIHYSYGVNSTEKGDLSSESTVSRIRTEHFPLTLESARPSHTSQYLCASSEPEGDNEAFFGQGTRLTVV.

The genes are TRBV27 and TRBJ2-2, with 12 bases lining up with TRBD2. Germline V gene sequence: CDR1 MNHEY, CDR2 SMNVEV (reference sequence). The CDR3 sequence is 15 residues long. J gave up 3 bases and V 8 bases, and 4 bases lay outside the gene matches. CDR3 in DNA: TGTGCCAGCTGGGGACTAGCGGGCTACACCGGGGAGCTGTTTTTT. Protein: CASWGLAGYTGELFF.

This sequence joins TRBV7-2 and TRBJ2-1; TRBD2 aligns across 8 bases. CDR3 length: 13 amino acids. From germline, CDR1 is SGHTA and CDR2 FQGNSA. Trimming took 6 bases from V and 8 from J; bases not matched to a gene: 6. CDR3 region: CASSSTSDHEQFF. The CDR3 bases are TGTGCCAGCAGTTCGACTAGCGATCATGAGCAGTTCTTC.

The gene calls are TRBV5-1 and TRBJ1-3; D not certain. Trimming took off 4 bases at V and 3 bases at J, with 8 bases between the two ends. CDR3 length: 13 amino acids. The germline CDR1 and CDR2 sequences are SGHRS and YFSETQ. The CDR3 sequence: CASSETRGNTIYF. The CDR3 DNA reads as TGCGCCAGCAGCGAGACGCGTGGAAACACCATATATTTT.

This clonotype was recorded once. The genes are TRBV2 and TRBJ2-1, with D unresolved. Germline CDR1 reads SNHLY; CDR2 reads FYNNEI. The CDR3 spans 13 residues. Between the trimmed V and J ends, which lost 2 bases and 9 bases, there was a span of 11 bases. CDR3 DNA: TGTGCCAGCAGTGAAAGGTCGTCCCGTGAGCAGTTCTTC. Its protein product is CASSERSSREQFF.

The J gene is TRBJ2-3, the V gene TRBV4-2, with 9 bases identical to TRBD2. Germline loops: CDR1 LGHNA, CDR2 YNFKEQ. With V trimmed by 1 base and J by 1 base, 15 bases remained unmatched. CDR3 size: 20 residues. For the CDR3, the DNA is TGTGCCAGCAGCCAAGGTTTGAGGCGCGGGGGGGCATCTGGCACAGATACGCAGTATTTT. Encoded protein: CASSQGLRRGGASGTDTQYF.

The chain recombines TRBV28 with TRBJ1-2; 7 nucleotides match TRBD1. Per germline, CDR1 MDHEN and CDR2 SYDVKM. The CDR3 covers 16 residues. Trimming at V came to 6 bases and at J to 6 bases, leaving 16 bases not matched to a gene. CDR3 amino acids: CASSLGGTALQHGYTF. The CDR3, as DNA: TGTGCCAGCAGCCTTGGCGGGACAGCCCTACAACATGGCTACACCTTC.

This chain uses TRBV18 with TRBJ2-7, with 8 bases lining up with TRBD1. J was trimmed by 0 bases and V by 6 bases; bases with no gene match: 4. Germline CDR1 is KGHSH and CDR2 is LQKENI. CDR3 length: 14 residues. This chain's CDR3 is CASSYGQGSYEQYF. The CDR3 coding sequence is TGTGCCAGCTCCTACGGACAGGGCTCCTACGAGCAGTACTTC.

The chain links TRBV5-1 to TRBJ1-5, with a possible D match to TRBD1 (6 bases). The CDR3 is made up of 18 amino acids. Germline V gene sequence: CDR1 SGHRS, CDR2 YFSETQ. The V end was cut by 4 bases, the J end by 4 bases, with 24 bases between. CDR3 residues: CASSPGYRATTENQPQHF. CDR3 nucleotides: TGCGCCAGCAGCCCAGGTTACAGGGCGACCACGGAAAATCAGCCCCAGCATTTT.

A remark on this clonotype: One end of the junction varies from germline; a read error may be responsible. The CDR3 region is CASSSAGTGTDTQYF. For the CDR3, the DNA is TGTGCCAGCAGTTCTGCCGGGACAGGGACAGATACGCAATATTTT. This chain uses TRBV28 with TRBJ2-3; 9 nucleotides line up with TRBD1. Germline assignment: CDR1 MDHEN and CDR2 SYDVKM. This CDR3 is 15 amino acids long.

As for this clonotype: Germline is not matched at one junction end, which may reflect a read error. J is TRBJ1-6 and V is TRBV30; D is ambiguous. Germline loops: CDR1 GTSNPN, CDR2 SVGIG (reference sequence). This CDR3 is built from 15 residues. The CDR3 is CAWRLFGSYNSPLHF. The CDR3 region has the DNA TGTGCCTGGAGGTTGTTCGGTTCCTATAATTCACCCCTCCATTTT.

This chain joins TRBV13 and TRBJ1-4, with TRBD1 as a possible D gene (5 bases). V lost 7 bases to trimming and J lost 7 bases, with 16 bases between them. This CDR3 spans 14 amino acids. Germline V CDR1 and CDR2: PRHDT, FYEKMQ (reference sequence). Here the CDR3 reads CASTMGRAGEKLFF. CDR3 DNA sequence: TGTGCCAGCACTATGGGCAGGGCTGGTGAAAAACTGTTTTTT.

The chain employs TRBV7-3 and TRBJ2-3; 14 nucleotides line up with TRBD2. V shed 2 bases and J 1 base; nucleotides not matched to a gene: 8. This CDR3 is built from 19 residues. Germline V gene lookup returns CDR1 SGHTA and CDR2 FQGTGA. In DNA form, the CDR3 reads TGTGCCAGCAGCTTACGGGGGACTAGCGGGAGTTTTGGCACAGATACGCAGTATTTT. The encoded protein is CASSLRGTSGSFGTDTQYF. Full variable domain (remainder filled in from reference TRBV7-3 and TRBJ2-3): GAGVSQTPSNKVTEKGKYVELRCDPISGHTALYWYRQSLGQGPEFLIYFQGTGAADDSGLPNDRFFAVRPEGSVSTLKIQRTERGDSAVYLCASSLRGTSGSFGTDTQYFGPGTRLTVL.

The chain links TRBV28 to TRBJ2-5, with a possible D match to TRBD1 (6 bases). This CDR3 region has 14 residues. V gave up 4 bases and J gave up 2 bases, with 11 bases separating them. Germline CDR1 reads MDHEN; CDR2 reads SYDVKM. The CDR3 DNA reads TGTGCCAGCAGTTCCCCCGACAGGCAAGAGACCCAGTACTTC. The encoded protein is CASSSPDRQETQYF.

The rearrangement joins TRBV6-2 or TRBV6-3 to TRBJ1-5; TRBD1 might be the D (5 bases). The CDR3 contains 15 residues. In germline, CDR1 is MNHEY, CDR2 SVGEGT. V lost 6 bases to trimming and J lost 9 bases, with 21 bases between them. The CDR3 nucleotides read TGTGCCAGCAGGAGGGGCCAAGGTGGTGATCGGCCCCAGCATTTT. The encoded protein is CASRRGQGGDRPQHF.

Concerning this clonotype itself: One end of the junction does not line up with germline, which may come from a read error. The chain uses TRBV9 and TRBJ1-3; D is undetermined. The germline CDR1 and CDR2 sequences are SGDLS and YYNGEE. The CDR3 runs 15 residues. The CDR3 here is CASSPSTFSENTIYF. CDR3 in DNA: TGTGCCAGCAGCCCCTCAACGTTCTCTGAAAACACCATATATTTT.

The chain recombines TRBV6-2 or TRBV6-3 with TRBJ2-7; D is tentatively TRBD1 or TRBD2 (5 bases each). V was trimmed by 5 bases and J by 2 bases, leaving 28 bases between them. The germline V gene encodes CDR1 MNHEY and CDR2 SVGEGT. This CDR3 comprises 19 residues. The CDR3 DNA follows: TGTGCCAGCAGTCCCACCCTGCGATACGACCGGGACGGGACCTACGAGCAGTACTTC. Amino acid sequence: CASSPTLRYDRDGTYEQYF.

The chain combines TRBV7-7 with TRBJ2-7, with D possibly called TRBD1 or TRBD2 (5 bases each). Trimming stripped 5 bases from V and 3 bases from J, with 14 bases between. CDR1 and CDR2 from the germline V gene are SSHAT and FNYEAQ (reference sequence). The CDR3 has 14 residues. CDR3: CASSPTGQIYEQYF. The CDR3 DNA is TGTGCCAGCAGCCCGACGGGGCAGATCTACGAGCAGTACTTC.

This chain's CDR3 is CSARTPGTANEQFF. For the CDR3, the DNA is TGCAGTGCTAGGACTCCCGGGACGGCCAATGAGCAGTTCTTC. The J gene is TRBJ2-1, the V gene TRBV20-1; the D gene could be TRBD1 or TRBD2 (5 bases each). The CDR3 sequence is 14 residues long. V was shortened by 3 bases and J by 6 bases, with 15 bases between the two germline ends. CDR1 is DFQATT, CDR2 SNEGSKA, per germline (reference sequence).

The chain combines TRBV6-6 with TRBJ1-5, with D perhaps TRBD1 (5 bases). V gave up 7 bases and J gave up 4 bases, with 11 bases separating them. Per germline, CDR1 MNHNY and CDR2 SVGAGI (reference sequence). The length of the CDR3 is 13 residues. The DNA for the CDR3 is TGTGCCAGCACCTACGGGGGGAATCAGCCCCAGCATTTT. This encodes CASTYGGNQPQHF.

The chain has TRBV7-9 and TRBJ1-1; D gene unclear. V lost 5 bases to trimming and J lost 0 bases, with 19 bases between them. From germline, CDR1 is SEHNR and CDR2 FQNEAQ (reference sequence). This CDR3 is built from 17 residues. The CDR3 protein is CASSPSMGRHMNTEAFF. The DNA of the CDR3 is TGTGCCAGCAGCCCCTCGATGGGTCGCCACATGAACACTGAAGCTTTCTTT.

V usage is TRBV20-1 and J usage is TRBJ1-1; possibly TRBD1 for D (5 bases). Per germline, CDR1 DFQATT and CDR2 SNEGSKA (reference sequence). The CDR3 contains 13 residues. V was clipped by 5 bases and J by 4 bases, with 14 bases between them. The CDR3 reads CSAGRRGATEAFF. The CDR3 DNA is TGCAGTGCTGGGAGAAGGGGTGCCACTGAAGCTTTCTTT.

The chain links TRBV4-1 to TRBJ1-2; 9 bases fit TRBD1. CDR3 length: 18 amino acids. The germline CDR1 and CDR2 sequences are MGHRA and YSYEKL. The V gene end was trimmed by 0 bases and the J gene end by 0 bases; junction bases not matched to a gene: 8. The CDR3 coding sequence is TGCGCCAGCAGCCAAGATCAGTTCGGGACAGGGACTAACTATGGCTACACCTTC. Translation: CASSQDQFGTGTNYGYTF.

V and J are TRBV2 and TRBJ2-6; D ambiguous. V gave up 4 bases and J gave up 2 bases, with 3 bases separating them. The CDR3 loop spans 13 amino acids. Looked up from germline, CDR1 is SNHLY and CDR2 is FYNNEI. The CDR3 loop reads CASSGPGANVLTF. DNA for the CDR3: TGTGCCAGCAGTGGACCTGGGGCCAACGTCCTGACTTTC.